This T cell receptor (delta chain) was observed in a study of Vδ1+ human thymocytes. Whole-study results and caveats: Unlike peripheral blood Vdelta1+ controls, thymic delta-chain sequences included 20% to 25% Vdelta2 and few Vdelta3. TRD repertoires were essentially private, unlike widely shared TRG clonotypes. Thymic TRG and TRD repertoires appeared highly polyclonal, with Gaussian CDR3 length distributions.

The template was reverse-transcribed extracted RNA. The CDR3 regions were amplified by multiplex PCR from V-gene primers to a constant-region primer. TCRdb re-called the multiplex PCR reads through CATT. The sample lists under 80,000 delta-chain clones, about 30% occurring once. This clone was detected only once. Its matching antigen is unknown. In the same sample, other DNA sequences code for this CDR3. The CDR3 runs 19 residues. Looked up from germline, CDR1 is TSWWSYY and CDR2 is QGS. Unmatched junction bases numbered 22, after V lost 5 bases and J lost 6 bases. Sequenced input: Vdelta1+ gamma-delta thymocytes from the thymus. Subset indicated: FACS-sorted CD3+ TCRalphabeta- TCRVdelta1+ TCRVdelta2- thymocytes. The clonotype originates from a boy under two years old who had congenital heart surgery. This sequence joins TRDV1 and TRDJ1; 9 bases align to TRDD2. CDR3 nucleotides: TGTGCTCTTGGGCCCTCAAATCCTTCCTACGAGAATCAGGGGTATAAACTCATCTTT. Translation: CALGPSNPSYENQGYKLIF.